Presented here are 21 T cell receptor beta chains from one specimen sequenced in a study of blood T cell repertoires in COVID-19. Using immunoSEQ multiplex PCR, the repertoire was profiled, and TCRdb retains in-frame clones only, with some absent. This sample has over 110,000 clones, with roughly 83% found just once. Material for sequencing was PBMCs or T cells enriched from blood (not recorded which). The receptors derive from a man aged 35-49 years with acute COVID-19.

The chain employs TRBV18 and TRBJ1-4; no definite D call. The CDR3 has 14 residues. CDR1 is KGHSH, CDR2 LQKENI, per germline. The V end lost 1 base, the J end lost 0 bases, and 3 bases lay between the germline ends. The CDR3 DNA reads as TGTGCCAGCTCACCACTCTCAACTAATGAAAAACTGTTTTTT. It yields the protein CASSPLSTNEKLFF.

CDR3 coding DNA: TGTGCCAGCAGTAGCACAGGGGGCGGCGGCTACACCTTC. Translated, it gives CASSSTGGGGYTF. The gene calls are TRBV12-3 or TRBV12-4 and TRBJ1-2; 9 nucleotides line up with TRBD1. Trimming removed 5 bases from V and 8 bases from J; junction bases left unmatched: 6. CDR3 size: 13 residues.

The CDR3 DNA follows: TGCGCCAGCAGCCCGGGACTAGCGGGGATCGAGCAGTTCTTC. It codes for CASSPGLAGIEQFF. The gene calls are TRBV4-3 and TRBJ2-1; TRBD2 agrees at 13 bases. Germline CDR1 reads LGHNA; CDR2 reads YSLEER. Trimming cost V 4 bases and J 10 bases; bases outside gene matches: 4. The CDR3 covers 14 residues.

This clone was observed a handful of times. The rearrangement links TRBV4-1 to TRBJ2-1; 11 nucleotides align to TRBD1. V trimming: 4 bases; J trimming: 3 bases; junction bases outside the gene matches: 5. This CDR3 region has 16 residues. CDR1 MGHRA and CDR2 YSYEKL come from the germline V gene. In nucleotides, the CDR3 is TGCGCCAGCAGCCTTTCCGGGACAGGGGGCTACAATGAGCAGTTCTTC. Its translation is CASSLSGTGGYNEQFF.

About this clone: The sample has other DNA sequences that encode this CDR3 too. This chain uses TRBV4-3 with TRBJ2-3, with TRBD1 matching over 8 bases. Germline CDR1 and CDR2: LGHNA and YSLEER. CDR3 length: 15 residues. V gave up 1 base and J gave up 0 bases; unmatched junction bases: 0. The CDR3 DNA sequence: TGCGCCAGCAGCCAAGGACAGGGGAGCACAGATACGCAGTATTTT. Translated, it gives CASSQGQGSTDTQYF.

This chain uses TRBV3-1 (or the pseudogene TRBV3-2) with TRBJ2-5, with TRBD2 matching over 8 bases. The V gene end was trimmed by 1 base and the J gene end by 0 bases; junction bases not matched to a gene: 4. Germline CDR1 is LGHDT and CDR2 is YNNKEL (reference sequence). This CDR3 region has 16 residues. Written as DNA, the CDR3 is TGTGCCAGCAGCCAAGGGGGACTAGTAAACCAAGAGACCCAGTACTTC. This sequence encodes CASSQGGLVNQETQYF.

This rearrangement joins TRBV10-3 to TRBJ1-1; a possible D gene is TRBD1 (5 bases). The CDR3 has 13 amino acids. Trimming left V 3 bases short and J 4 bases short, with 9 bases between. Germline V gives CDR1 ENHRY, CDR2 SYGVKD. The CDR3 spells CAISDYQGTEAFF. The CDR3 DNA reads as TGTGCCATCAGTGATTACCAGGGCACTGAAGCTTTCTTT.

V usage is TRBV9 and J usage is TRBJ2-1; D is ambiguous. V lost 0 bases and J lost 5, with 9 bases in between. Germline V gives CDR1 SGDLS, CDR2 YYNGEE. CDR3 size: 14 residues. The CDR3 loop is CASSVESQDNEQFF. The CDR3 DNA reads as TGTGCCAGCAGCGTAGAAAGCCAGGACAATGAGCAGTTCTTC.

To note about this clone: The conserved final phenylalanine or tryptophan is absent from the CDR3, which likely points to a read error. V is TRBV6-4 and J is TRBJ1-6; D is unresolved. The CDR3 extends over 12 amino acids. Looked up from germline, CDR1 is MRHNA and CDR2 is SNTAGT. The germline V and J ends were trimmed by 4 bases and 13 bases, with 11 bases remaining between them. This CDR3 is CASSAQSGPLHL. The CDR3 nucleotides are TGTGCCAGCAGTGCGCAGAGCGGGCCCCTCCACCTT.

The V call is TRBV4-3, the J call TRBJ2-2, with 8 bases that match TRBD2. The CDR3 consists of 20 residues. Germline V gene data show CDR1 as LGHNA and CDR2 as YSLEER. V was pared by 1 base and J by 4 bases, with 17 bases of the junction left unmatched. The CDR3 bases are TGCGCCAGCAGCCAAGTTCTCGGACTAGCAAGATTAAGAGGCACCGGGGAGCTGTTTTTT. It specifies CASSQVLGLARLRGTGELFF.

This sequence joins TRBV3-1 (or the pseudogene TRBV3-2) and TRBJ1-5, with D possibly matching TRBD1 (5 bases). Trimming removed 3 bases from V and 2 bases from J, with 11 bases in between. The CDR3 is 15 residues long. Germline lookup yields CDR1 LGHDT and CDR2 YNNKEL (reference sequence). The CDR3 DNA follows: TGTGCCAGCAGCCATCTGACAGCAGGCAATCAGCCCCAGCATTTT. Encoded protein: CASSHLTAGNQPQHF.

Only one count was recorded for this clone. The genes are TRBV2 and TRBJ1-1, with D perhaps TRBD1 (5 bases). The CDR3 length is 13 residues. CDR1 and CDR2 (germline): SNHLY, FYNNEI. The V and J ends lost 4 bases and 5 bases respectively, with 11 bases between them. The CDR3 DNA sequence: TGTGCCAGCAGTGGAAACCAGGGAACTGAAGCTTTCTTT. Its translation is CASSGNQGTEAFF.

This clone is a singleton in its sample. The chain links TRBV29-1 to TRBJ2-1; TRBD1 matches at 9 bases. After removal of 5 bases from V and 7 bases from J, the junction contained 9 bases not matched to a gene. The germline CDR1 and CDR2 sequences are SQVTM and ANQGSEA. CDR3 length: 14 residues. In DNA form, the CDR3 reads TGCAGCGTTACTTTCGCCGGGACAGGGAATGAGCAGTTCTTC. Amino acids: CSVTFAGTGNEQFF.

V usage is TRBV10-3 and J usage is TRBJ1-2; D gene uncertain. CDR1 and CDR2 (germline): ENHRY, SYGVKD. The CDR3 totals 12 residues. The V end lost 6 bases, the J end lost 4 bases, and 9 bases lay between the germline ends. CDR3 loop: CAIREGGYGYTF. CDR3 nucleotide sequence: TGTGCCATCAGAGAGGGCGGCTATGGCTACACCTTC.

This clone was counted a few times. The chain is built from TRBV28 and TRBJ1-5; 10 bases line up with TRBD1. Germline lookup yields CDR1 MDHEN and CDR2 SYDVKM. The CDR3 spans 19 residues. V lost 1 base to trimming and J lost 3 bases; unmatched junction nucleotides: 12. The CDR3 bases are TGTGCCAGCAGTTTATTCCTTCGGGACAGGGGAGGCATCAATCAGCCCCAGCATTTT. Protein: CASSLFLRDRGGINQPQHF.

This clone was recorded only once. The V call is TRBV28, the J call TRBJ2-1, with 7 bases identical to TRBD2. CDR3 length equals 13 residues. CDR1 is MDHEN, CDR2 SYDVKM, per germline. The V and J ends lost 8 bases and 12 bases, in that order; junction bases with no gene match: 13. CDR3 residues: CASRGDLQWAQFF. CDR3 DNA sequence: TGTGCCAGCCGGGGGGACCTCCAATGGGCGCAGTTCTTC.

The CDR3 DNA reads as TGTGCCACCAGTGATAAAGGGACAGGATATCAGCCCCAGCATTTT. The encoded protein is CATSDKGTGYQPQHF. The chain recombines TRBV24-1 with TRBJ1-5; 8 nucleotides align to TRBD1. The V gene's germline CDR1 is KGHDR and CDR2 SFDVKD. Unmatched junction bases numbered 5, after V lost 3 bases and J lost 5 bases. The CDR3 extends over 15 amino acids.

The chain employs TRBV28 and TRBJ2-1, with 12 bases aligning to TRBD2. Germline V lookup: CDR1 MDHEN, CDR2 SYDVKM. After removal of 3 bases from V and 15 bases from J, the junction contained 6 bases not matched to a gene. This CDR3 region has 13 residues. CDR3 region: CASSFLAGGPTFF. DNA for the CDR3: TGTGCCAGCAGTTTTCTAGCGGGAGGGCCAACGTTCTTC.

The V call is TRBV30, the J call TRBJ2-7; D not resolved. V was shortened by 0 bases and J by 0 bases, with 15 bases between the two germline ends. This CDR3 has 16 amino acids. Germline V gene lookup returns CDR1 GTSNPN and CDR2 SVGIG (reference sequence). CDR3 nucleotides: TGTGCCTGGAGTGTAAATGTTGACACCACCTCCTACGAGCAGTACTTC. The encoded protein is CAWSVNVDTTSYEQYF.

This chain joins TRBV10-3 and TRBJ2-2; no firm D call. Trimming left V 2 bases short and J 4 bases short, with 8 bases between. Germline lookup yields CDR1 ENHRY and CDR2 SYGVKD. The CDR3 consists of 14 residues. The CDR3: CAISEPVLTGELFF. CDR3 in DNA: TGTGCCATCAGTGAGCCCGTCCTCACCGGGGAGCTGTTTTTT.

This clone was counted only a few times. The chain combines TRBV13 with TRBJ1-6; no definite D call. The CDR3 has 14 residues. Trimming pared 7 bases from V and 5 bases from J, leaving 12 bases between. Germline V gene sequence: CDR1 PRHDT, CDR2 FYEKMQ (reference sequence). For the CDR3, the DNA is TGTGCCAGCACCAACTTAGCGGATAATTCACCCCTCCACTTT. This sequence encodes CASTNLADNSPLHF.